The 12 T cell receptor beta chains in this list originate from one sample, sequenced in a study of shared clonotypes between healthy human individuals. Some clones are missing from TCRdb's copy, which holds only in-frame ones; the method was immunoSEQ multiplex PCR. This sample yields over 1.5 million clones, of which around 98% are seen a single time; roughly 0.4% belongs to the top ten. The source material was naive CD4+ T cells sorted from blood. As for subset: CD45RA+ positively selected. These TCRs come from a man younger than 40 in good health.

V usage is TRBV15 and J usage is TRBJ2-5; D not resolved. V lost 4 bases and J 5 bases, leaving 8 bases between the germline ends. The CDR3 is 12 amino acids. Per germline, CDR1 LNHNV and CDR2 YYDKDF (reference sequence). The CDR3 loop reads CATSNPGETQYF. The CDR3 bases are TGTGCCACCAGCAATCCTGGGGAGACCCAGTACTTC.

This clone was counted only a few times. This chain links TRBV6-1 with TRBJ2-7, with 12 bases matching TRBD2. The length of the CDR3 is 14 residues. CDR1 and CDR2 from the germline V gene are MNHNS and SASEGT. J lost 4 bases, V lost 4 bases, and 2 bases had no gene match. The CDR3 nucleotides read TGTGCCAGCAGTGCGGGACTAGCGGGTTACGAGCAGTACTTC. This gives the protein CASSAGLAGYEQYF.

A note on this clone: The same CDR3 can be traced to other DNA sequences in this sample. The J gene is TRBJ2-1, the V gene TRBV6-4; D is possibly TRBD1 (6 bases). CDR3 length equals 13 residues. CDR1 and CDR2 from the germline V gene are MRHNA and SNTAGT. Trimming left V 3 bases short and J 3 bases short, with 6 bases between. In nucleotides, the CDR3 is TGTGCCAGCAGTGAGGACAGCTACAATGAGCAGTTCTTC. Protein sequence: CASSEDSYNEQFF.

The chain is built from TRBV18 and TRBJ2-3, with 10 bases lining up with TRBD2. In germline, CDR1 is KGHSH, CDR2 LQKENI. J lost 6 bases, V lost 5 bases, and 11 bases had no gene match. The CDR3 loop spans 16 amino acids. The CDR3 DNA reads TGTGCCAGCTCAGCCGTAGCGGGAGGACCTTTGGATACGCAGTATTTT. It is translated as CASSAVAGGPLDTQYF. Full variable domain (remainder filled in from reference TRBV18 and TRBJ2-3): NAGVMQNPRHLVRRRGQEARLRCSPMKGHSHVYWYRQLPEEGLKFMVYLQKENIIDESGMPKERFSAEFPKEGPSILRIQQVVRGDSAAYFCASSAVAGGPLDTQYFGPGTRLTVL.

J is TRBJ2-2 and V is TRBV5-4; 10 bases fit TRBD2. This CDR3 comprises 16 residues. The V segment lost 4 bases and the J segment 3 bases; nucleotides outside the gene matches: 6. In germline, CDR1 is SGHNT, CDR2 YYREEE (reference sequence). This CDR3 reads CASSRRTSGYTGELFF. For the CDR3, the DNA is TGTGCCAGCAGCCGACGGACTAGCGGATACACCGGGGAGCTGTTTTTT.

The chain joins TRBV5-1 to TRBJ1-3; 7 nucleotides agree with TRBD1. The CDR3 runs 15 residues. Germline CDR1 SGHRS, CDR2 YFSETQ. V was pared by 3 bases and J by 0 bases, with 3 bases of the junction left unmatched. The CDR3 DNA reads TGCGCCAGCAGCTCACAGGGGAACTCTGGAAACACCATATATTTT. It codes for CASSSQGNSGNTIYF.

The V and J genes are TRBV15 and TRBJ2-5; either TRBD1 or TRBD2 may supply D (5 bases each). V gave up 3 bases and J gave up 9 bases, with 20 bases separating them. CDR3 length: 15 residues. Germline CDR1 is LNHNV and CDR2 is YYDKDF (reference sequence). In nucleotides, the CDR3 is TGTGCCACCAGCAGGGACCTCAGCCGTGTGGGGGCCCAGTACTTC. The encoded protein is CATSRDLSRVGAQYF.

CDR3 DNA: TGTGCCAGCAGCCAAGTAGTCCTATCGGGCTACACCTTC. Its translation: CASSQVVLSGYTF. This sequence joins TRBV14 and TRBJ1-2; D gene unclear. Germline CDR1 is SGHDN and CDR2 is FVKESK. The CDR3 contains 13 residues. V was shortened by 1 base and J by 8 bases, with 11 bases between the two germline ends.

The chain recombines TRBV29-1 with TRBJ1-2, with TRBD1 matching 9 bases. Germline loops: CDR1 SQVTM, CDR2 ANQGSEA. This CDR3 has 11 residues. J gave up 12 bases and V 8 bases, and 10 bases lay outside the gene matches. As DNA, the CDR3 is TGCAGCTCCCGGACAGGGGAATGGGACACCTTC. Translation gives CSSRTGEWDTF.

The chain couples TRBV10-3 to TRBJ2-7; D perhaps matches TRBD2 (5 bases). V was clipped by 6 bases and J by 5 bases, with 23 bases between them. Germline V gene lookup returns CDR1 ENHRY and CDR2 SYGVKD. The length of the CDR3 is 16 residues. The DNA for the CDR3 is TGTGCCATCAGGGACTCCCTTGAGGAGCCTATTGACGAGCAGTACTTC. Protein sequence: CAIRDSLEEPIDEQYF.

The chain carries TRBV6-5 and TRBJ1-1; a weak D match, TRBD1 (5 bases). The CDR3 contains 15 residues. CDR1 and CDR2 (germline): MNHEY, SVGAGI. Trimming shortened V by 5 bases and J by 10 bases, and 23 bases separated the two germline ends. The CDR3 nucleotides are TGTGCCAGCAGTCGATCCAGAACCGGAACCGGGGGAGCTTTCTTT. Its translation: CASSRSRTGTGGAFF.

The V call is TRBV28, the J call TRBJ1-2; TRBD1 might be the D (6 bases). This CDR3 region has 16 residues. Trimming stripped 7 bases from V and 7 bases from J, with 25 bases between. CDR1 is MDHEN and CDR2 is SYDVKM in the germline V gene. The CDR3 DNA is TGTGCCAGCACCACCCCTCGGGGGGCGGTGGGGGGTGGCTACACCTTC. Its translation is CASTTPRGAVGGGYTF.